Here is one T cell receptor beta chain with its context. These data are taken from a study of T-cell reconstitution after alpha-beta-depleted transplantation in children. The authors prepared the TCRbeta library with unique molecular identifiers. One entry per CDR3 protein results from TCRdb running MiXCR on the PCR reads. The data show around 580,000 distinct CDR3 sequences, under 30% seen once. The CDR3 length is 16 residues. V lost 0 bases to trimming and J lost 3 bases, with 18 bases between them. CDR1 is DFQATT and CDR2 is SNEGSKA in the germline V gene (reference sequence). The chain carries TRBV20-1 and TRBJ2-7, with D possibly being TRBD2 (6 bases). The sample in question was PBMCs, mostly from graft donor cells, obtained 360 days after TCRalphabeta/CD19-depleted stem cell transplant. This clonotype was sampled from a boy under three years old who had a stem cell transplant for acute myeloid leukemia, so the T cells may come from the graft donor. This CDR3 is CSARDLYPGLLYEQYF. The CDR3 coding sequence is TGCAGTGCTAGAGACCTATACCCGGGACTCCTCTACGAGCAGTACTTC.